This T cell receptor (beta chain) was captured by sequencing in a study of cytomegalovirus exposure and HLA in healthy donors. About the study: Falling in the Caucasian-associated ancestry cluster were 81% of 398 genotyped donors.

This CDR3 is built from 16 residues. Losses at the gene ends were 4 bases for V and 0 bases for J; bases not matched to a gene: 4. From germline, CDR1 is SGHDT and CDR2 YYEEEE. The PCR employed 60 Vbeta primers together with 13 Jbeta primers. Here immunoSEQ multiplex PCR was the method, and the copy in TCRdb shows in-frame clones only, minus some. Among 150,000 to 200,000 clones listed, approximately 86% were seen once. The V and J genes are TRBV5-6 and TRBJ1-6; 7 bases line up with TRBD1. What was sequenced was PBMCs. The source of this sequence is a woman under 30 in good health and CMV-seronegative. The CDR3 loop reads CASSHRGSSYNSPLHF. For the CDR3, the DNA is TGTGCCAGCAGCCACAGGGGCAGCTCCTATAATTCACCCCTCCACTTT.